Listed below are T cell receptor beta chains from one sample, sequenced in a study of Ad26.COV2.S vaccination and SARS-CoV-2 variants. The table came from immunoSEQ multiplex PCR; TCRdb's copy has only in-frame clones and leaves some out. The table includes about 440,000 clones, about 83% detected once. The source was peripheral blood, collected in a trial of Ad26.COV2.S vaccine versus placebo. Receptors originate from a person aged 18-65 years who received the Ad26.COV2.S COVID-19 vaccine or a placebo. CDR3s include the opening cysteine and the closing phenylalanine or tryptophan. A D gene is named only where the DNA matches it firmly. A clone size is listed for some rows: how often the clone was seen (once, few, many), or a class if it is expanded.

clone size: .
V gene: TRBV2
J gene: TRBJ2-2
D gene: TRBD2
CDR3 DNA: TGTGCCAGCAGTCCGACTAGCGGGGCCACCGGGGAGCTGTTTTTT
CDR3 protein: CASSPTSGATGELFF

clone size: .
V gene: TRBV6-5
J gene: TRBJ2-7
D gene: .
CDR3 DNA: TGTGCCAGCAGTCCCCTTGGGAATGCCTACGAGCAGTACTTC
CDR3 protein: CASSPLGNAYEQYF

clone size: .
V gene: TRBV29-1
J gene: TRBJ2-7
D gene: TRBD2
CDR3 DNA: TGCAGCGTTCCGGGACTAGCCGGGGGCGAGCAGTACTTC
CDR3 protein: CSVPGLAGGEQYF

clone size: .
V gene: TRBV19
J gene: TRBJ2-3
D gene: TRBD2
CDR3 DNA: TGTGCCAGTAATAGCGGGAGACGCACAGATACGCAGTATTTT
CDR3 protein: CASNSGRRTDTQYF

clone size: once
V gene: TRBV5-1
J gene: TRBJ2-5
D gene: .
CDR3 DNA: TGCGCCAGCAGCTTGGGTGGGGTAGAGAAGACCCAGTACTTC
CDR3 protein: CASSLGGVEKTQYF

clone size: .
V gene: TRBV6-2/TRBV6-3
J gene: TRBJ1-1
D gene: .
CDR3 DNA: TGTGCCAGCAGTACCGAAACAGGAGTTAACACTGAAGCTTTCTTT
CDR3 protein: CASSTETGVNTEAFF

clone size: .
V gene: TRBV10-3
J gene: TRBJ1-2
D gene: TRBD1
CDR3 DNA: TGTGCCATCAGACTGGGACAGGATTATGGCTACACCTTC
CDR3 protein: CAIRLGQDYGYTF

clone size: .
V gene: TRBV5-1
J gene: TRBJ1-2
D gene: TRBD1
CDR3 DNA: TGCGCCAGCAGAGAAGGGACAGGGGATGGCTACACCTTC
CDR3 protein: CASREGTGDGYTF

clone size: .
V gene: TRBV2
J gene: TRBJ1-5
D gene: TRBD1
CDR3 DNA: TGTGCCAGCAGCGGACAGGGGGGTGGGCAGCCCCAGCATTTT
CDR3 protein: CASSGQGGGQPQHF

clone size: .
V gene: TRBV6-5
J gene: TRBJ2-1
D gene: .
CDR3 DNA: TGTGCCAGCAAAGGAGACCGCAATGAGCAGTTCTTC
CDR3 protein: CASKGDRNEQFF

clone size: .
V gene: TRBV6-5
J gene: TRBJ2-5
D gene: .
CDR3 DNA: TGTGCCAGCAGCCCACAGGGACTCCATGGGGAGACCCAGTACTTC
CDR3 protein: CASSPQGLHGETQYF

clone size: .
V gene: TRBV15
J gene: TRBJ1-1
D gene: .
CDR3 DNA: TGTGCCACCAGCAGAGTCCCGAACACTGAAGCTTTCTTT
CDR3 protein: CATSRVPNTEAFF

clone size: .
V gene: TRBV19
J gene: TRBJ2-1
D gene: TRBD2
CDR3 DNA: TGTGCCAGTACTGCGGGAGCCAATGAGCAGTTCTTC
CDR3 protein: CASTAGANEQFF

clone size: few
V gene: TRBV6-2/TRBV6-3
J gene: TRBJ2-1
D gene: TRBD2
CDR3 DNA: TGTGCCAGCAGCCCCGGGACTAGGCACAATGAGCAGTTCTTC
CDR3 protein: CASSPGTRHNEQFF

clone size: .
V gene: TRBV14
J gene: TRBJ2-7
D gene: TRBD1
CDR3 DNA: TGTGCCAGCAGCCAAGCTAAGGACAGGGTCTTCCACGAGCAGTACTTC
CDR3 protein: CASSQAKDRVFHEQYF

clone size: .
V gene: TRBV7-9
J gene: TRBJ2-1
D gene: .
CDR3 DNA: TGTGCCAGCAGCTGGGGGGCCGAAGGGAGTGAGCAGTTCTTC
CDR3 protein: CASSWGAEGSEQFF

clone size: .
V gene: TRBV11-3
J gene: TRBJ2-1
D gene: .
CDR3 DNA: TGTGCCAGCAGCTACGGACCTAACTCGAATGAGCAGTTCTTC
CDR3 protein: CASSYGPNSNEQFF

clone size: .
V gene: TRBV5-4
J gene: TRBJ2-5
D gene: .
CDR3 DNA: TGTGCCAGCAGCTTTGGGGCCGGGGTGGTGATAGAGACCCAGTACTTC
CDR3 protein: CASSFGAGVVIETQYF

clone size: .
V gene: TRBV30
J gene: TRBJ2-1
D gene: TRBD2
CDR3 DNA: TGTGCCTGGAGTGTTGGTAGCGGGAATGGTGAGCAGTTCTTC
CDR3 protein: CAWSVGSGNGEQFF

clone size: .
V gene: TRBV7-2
J gene: TRBJ1-2
D gene: TRBD1
CDR3 DNA: TGTGCCAGCAGCTTGGGGACAGGGAGGAGTAACTATGGCTACACCTTC
CDR3 protein: CASSLGTGRSNYGYTF

clone size: .
V gene: TRBV7-2
J gene: TRBJ1-2
D gene: .
CDR3 DNA: TGTGCCAGCAGCCCCCCCGGGACGGGAGTGTCGGGCTACACCTTC
CDR3 protein: CASSPPGTGVSGYTF

clone size: .
V gene: TRBV5-1
J gene: TRBJ2-7
D gene: .
CDR3 DNA: TGCGCCAGCAGGGACGACGGGATGGCAGTATACGAGCAGTACTTC
CDR3 protein: CASRDDGMAVYEQYF

clone size: once
V gene: TRBV21-1
J gene: TRBJ1-1
D gene: .
CDR3 DNA: TGTGCCAGCAGCAAAGAGAGTCGGCAGCTGAACACTGAAGCTTTCTTT
CDR3 protein: CASSKESRQLNTEAFF

clone size: once
V gene: TRBV5-1
J gene: TRBJ1-5
D gene: TRBD1
CDR3 DNA: TGCGCCAGCGGCCTCCACCTAGGGACAGGGGGTCATCAGCCCCAGCATTTT
CDR3 protein: CASGLHLGTGGHQPQHF

clone size: once
V gene: TRBV15
J gene: TRBJ2-3
D gene: TRBD2
CDR3 DNA: TGTGCCACCAGCAGAGACCTGGGACTAGCGGGACGCACAGATACGCAGTATTTT
CDR3 protein: CATSRDLGLAGRTDTQYF

clone size: .
V gene: TRBV5-4
J gene: TRBJ2-5
D gene: .
CDR3 DNA: TGTGCCAGCAGCTTGGATAGCCGCGGAGAGACCCAGTACTTC
CDR3 protein: CASSLDSRGETQYF

clone size: .
V gene: TRBV29-1
J gene: TRBJ2-7
D gene: .
CDR3 DNA: TGCAGCGTTGTGCTCGGGTCCTACGAGCAGTACTTC
CDR3 protein: CSVVLGSYEQYF

clone size: .
V gene: TRBV19
J gene: TRBJ2-2
D gene: .
CDR3 DNA: TGTGCCAGTAGTCAAACAGGCGGCCTGTCCGGGGAGCTGTTTTTT
CDR3 protein: CASSQTGGLSGELFF

clone size: few
V gene: TRBV10-3
J gene: TRBJ1-2
D gene: TRBD1
CDR3 DNA: TGTGCCATCAGTGTGAAGACAGGGGTGGGTGGCTACACCTTC
CDR3 protein: CAISVKTGVGGYTF

clone size: .
V gene: TRBV19
J gene: TRBJ2-6
D gene: TRBD2
CDR3 DNA: TGTGCCAGTACCAAGCTAGCGGGAGCTGGGGCCAACGTCCTGACTTTC
CDR3 protein: CASTKLAGAGANVLTF

clone size: .
V gene: TRBV27
J gene: TRBJ2-1
D gene: .
CDR3 DNA: TGTGCCAGCAGTGCGGACAGAAGGGAGCAGTTCTTC
CDR3 protein: CASSADRREQFF

clone size: once
V gene: TRBV6-5
J gene: TRBJ1-1
D gene: .
CDR3 DNA: TGTGCCAGCAGTTACTCCGGCCTCACTGAAGCTTTCTTT
CDR3 protein: CASSYSGLTEAFF

clone size: once
V gene: TRBV7-2
J gene: TRBJ2-5
D gene: .
CDR3 DNA: TGTGCCAGCAGCTTACATGGCACCCAAGAGACCCAGTACTTC
CDR3 protein: CASSLHGTQETQYF

clone size: .
V gene: TRBV5-1
J gene: TRBJ1-6
D gene: .
CDR3 DNA: TGCGCCAGCAGCTTGACGAGTTACGGGGATTCACCCCTCCACTTT
CDR3 protein: CASSLTSYGDSPLHF

clone size: .
V gene: TRBV7-9
J gene: TRBJ2-5
D gene: .
CDR3 DNA: TGTGCCAGCAGCTTAGACAGGACTTCCGAGACCCAGTACTTC
CDR3 protein: CASSLDRTSETQYF

clone size: .
V gene: TRBV5-1
J gene: TRBJ2-2
D gene: TRBD1
CDR3 DNA: TGCGCCAGCAGCATCCGGGACAGCTACACCGGGGAGCTGTTTTTT
CDR3 protein: CASSIRDSYTGELFF

clone size: .
V gene: TRBV28
J gene: TRBJ1-5
D gene: TRBD1
CDR3 DNA: TGTGCCAGCACCCTCAGGGGGAGGAATCAGCCCCAGCATTTT
CDR3 protein: CASTLRGRNQPQHF

clone size: .
V gene: TRBV5-1
J gene: TRBJ1-2
D gene: .
CDR3 DNA: TGCGCCAGCAGCTTGGACATAAGGGGCGGCTACACCTTC
CDR3 protein: CASSLDIRGGYTF

clone size: .
V gene: TRBV5-1
J gene: TRBJ2-2
D gene: TRBD1
CDR3 DNA: TGCGCCAGCAGCCACAGCTCCGGGACAGGGAAGAACACCGGGGAGCTGTTTTTT
CDR3 protein: CASSHSSGTGKNTGELFF

clone size: .
V gene: TRBV10-3
J gene: TRBJ1-2
D gene: .
CDR3 DNA: TGTGCCATCAGTGAGTCGAGAGGGCTGACTAACTATGGCTACACCTTC
CDR3 protein: CAISESRGLTNYGYTF

clone size: .
V gene: TRBV7-2
J gene: TRBJ2-7
D gene: .
CDR3 DNA: TGTGCCAGCAGCTTAGTCGGACCTCTATCCTACGAGCAGTACTTC
CDR3 protein: CASSLVGPLSYEQYF

clone size: few
V gene: TRBV19
J gene: TRBJ1-5
D gene: .
CDR3 DNA: TGTGCCAGTAGCAGCTTCGGACAGAGCAATCAGCCCCAGCATTTT
CDR3 protein: CASSSFGQSNQPQHF

clone size: .
V gene: TRBV18
J gene: TRBJ1-2
D gene: .
CDR3 DNA: TGTGCCAGCTCAGTTCTGGAACAGGGCCCCTATGGCTACACCTTC
CDR3 protein: CASSVLEQGPYGYTF

clone size: once
V gene: TRBV29-1
J gene: TRBJ1-5
D gene: .
CDR3 DNA: TGCAGCGTTGGCGAGATTGGGAGCAATCAGCCCCAGCATTTT
CDR3 protein: CSVGEIGSNQPQHF

clone size: .
V gene: TRBV15
J gene: TRBJ2-1
D gene: .
CDR3 DNA: TGTGCCACCAGCAGAGATGTAGGGACACTGGCAGAGTTCTTC
CDR3 protein: CATSRDVGTLAEFF

clone size: .
V gene: TRBV19
J gene: TRBJ1-2
D gene: TRBD1
CDR3 DNA: TGTGCCAGTAGTATAGATGGGCAGGGGGCAAGCTATGGCTACACCTTC
CDR3 protein: CASSIDGQGASYGYTF

clone size: few
V gene: TRBV6-1
J gene: TRBJ1-5
D gene: .
CDR3 DNA: TGTGCCAGCAGTGAAGGTCAGCCCCAGCATTTT
CDR3 protein: CASSEGQPQHF

clone size: .
V gene: TRBV11-3
J gene: TRBJ2-1
D gene: .
CDR3 DNA: TGTGCCAGCAGCTTAGACAGGCGCAATGAGCAGTTCTTC
CDR3 protein: CASSLDRRNEQFF